The 24 T cell receptor beta chains in this list originate from one sample, sequenced in a study of blood T cell repertoires in COVID-19. The table came from immunoSEQ multiplex PCR; TCRdb's copy has only in-frame clones and leaves some out. The sample carries about 170,000 clones, around nine tenths recorded once. The material sequenced was peripheral blood. Receptor source: a woman of 80 years or more with COVID-19, enrolled during active disease.

This chain connects TRBV28 to TRBJ1-5; perhaps TRBD1 as D (5 bases). Germline V gene lookup returns CDR1 MDHEN and CDR2 SYDVKM. V was shortened by 7 bases and J by 5 bases, with 18 bases between the two germline ends. The CDR3 runs 15 residues. DNA for the CDR3: TGTGCCAGCATTGGGGCAGGGAGGGAGGATCAGCCCCAGCATTTT. Protein sequence: CASIGAGREDQPQHF.

Written as DNA, the CDR3 is TGTGCCAGTAGTTTCAGACAGGGCAATCAGCCCCAGCATTTT. This encodes CASSFRQGNQPQHF. V gene TRBV19 combines with J gene TRBJ1-5; tentative D call: TRBD1 (6 bases). Germline CDR1 and CDR2: LNHDA and SQIVND (reference sequence). CDR3 size: 14 residues. Trimming took 5 bases from V and 2 from J, leaving 10 bases between them.

The genes are TRBV28 and TRBJ2-7, with 8 bases lining up with TRBD1. The CDR3 is 14 residues long. V lost 7 bases to trimming and J lost 0 bases; unmatched junction nucleotides: 5. The V gene's germline CDR1 is MDHEN and CDR2 SYDVKM. The CDR3 spells CASIRTGSSYEQYF. CDR3 DNA sequence: TGTGCCAGCATCCGGACAGGGAGCTCCTACGAGCAGTACTTC. Based on the CDR3 plus reference TRBV28 and TRBJ2-7, the full variable domain is DVKVTQSSRYLVKRTGEKVFLECVQDMDHENMFWYRQDPGLGLRLIYFSYDVKMKEKGDIPEGYSVSREKKERFSLILESASTNQTSMYLCASIRTGSSYEQYFGPGTRLTVT.

The chain employs TRBV5-4 and TRBJ1-6; D is unresolved. CDR1 and CDR2 (germline): SGHNT, YYREEE (reference sequence). The CDR3 runs to 16 residues. V was cut by 0 bases and J by 1 base, with 8 bases left in between. CDR3 nucleotides: TGTGCCAGCAGCTTGGATTTAGCTTCCTATAATTCACCCCTCCACTTT. Residues: CASSLDLASYNSPLHF.

The V gene is TRBV14, the J gene TRBJ2-7; D ambiguous. CDR3 size: 14 residues. Trimming stripped 4 bases from V and 0 bases from J, with 10 bases between. The germline V gene encodes CDR1 SGHDN and CDR2 FVKESK. The CDR3 loop reads CASSRDLSSYEQYF. CDR3 coding DNA: TGTGCCAGCAGCCGCGACTTGAGCTCCTACGAGCAGTACTTC.

This rearrangement joins TRBV9 to TRBJ1-1, with 10 bases matching TRBD1. This CDR3 contains 17 residues. Germline assignment: CDR1 SGDLS and CDR2 YYNGEE. The V segment lost 3 bases and the J segment 4 bases; nucleotides outside the gene matches: 12. The CDR3 coding sequence is TGTGCCAGCAGCGATGGAAGCGGGACAGGGGACCCCACTGAAGCTTTCTTT. Translation gives CASSDGSGTGDPTEAFF.

This chain joins TRBV3-1 (or the pseudogene TRBV3-2) and TRBJ2-1; 11 bases align to TRBD2. CDR1 and CDR2 (germline): LGHDT, YNNKEL (reference sequence). The CDR3 spans 15 residues. Losses at the gene ends were 4 bases for V and 8 bases for J; bases not matched to a gene: 7. The CDR3 bases are TGTGCCAGCAGCCCCACTAGCGGGAGTGCGGATGAGCAGTTCTTC. It specifies CASSPTSGSADEQFF.

This chain uses TRBV2 with TRBJ2-4; D might be TRBD2 (6 bases). This CDR3 spans 15 amino acids. Trimming removed 3 bases from V and 2 bases from J, with 11 bases in between. Germline V gives CDR1 SNHLY, CDR2 FYNNEI. CDR3 DNA sequence: TGTGCCAGCAGTGATACCGCGGGAACCAAAAACATTCAGTACTTC. Protein product: CASSDTAGTKNIQYF.

The V gene is TRBV5-1, the J gene TRBJ1-1, with 7 bases lining up with TRBD1. V trimming: 4 bases; J trimming: 4 bases; junction bases outside the gene matches: 7. The CDR3 is made up of 14 amino acids. Germline V gene lookup returns CDR1 SGHRS and CDR2 YFSETQ. CDR3 loop: CASSPSTGFTEAFF. Written as DNA, the CDR3 is TGCGCCAGCAGCCCCTCGACAGGGTTCACTGAAGCTTTCTTT.

This chain uses TRBV5-6 with TRBJ1-3; 8 bases map to TRBD1. Germline V CDR1 and CDR2: SGHDT, YYEEEE. This CDR3 contains 17 residues. J gave up 0 bases and V 4 bases, and 9 bases lay outside the gene matches. The CDR3 loop is CASSIQGAPYSGNTIYF. In DNA, the CDR3 is TGTGCCAGCAGCATCCAGGGGGCCCCTTACTCTGGAAACACCATATATTTT. Drawing the rest from reference TRBV5-6 and TRBJ1-3, the complete variable domain is DAGVTQSPTHLIKTRGQQVTLRCSPKSGHDTVSWYQQALGQGPQFIFQYYEEEERQRGNFPDRFSGHQFPNYSSELNVNALLLGDSALYLCASSIQGAPYSGNTIYFGEGSWLTVV.

The chain is built from TRBV28 and TRBJ2-7; 10 nucleotides agree with TRBD1. Losses at the gene ends were 7 bases for V and 5 bases for J; bases not matched to a gene: 8. The germline V gene encodes CDR1 MDHEN and CDR2 SYDVKM. CDR3 length: 14 amino acids. Written as DNA, the CDR3 is TGTGCCAGCACGAGGGGGACAGGGGTGAACGAGCAGTACTTC. Translated: CASTRGTGVNEQYF.

J is TRBJ1-4 and V is TRBV11-1; TRBD1 matches 9 bases. CDR3 size: 15 residues. V shed 5 bases and J 8 bases; nucleotides not matched to a gene: 9. The germline gives CDR1 SGHAT, CDR2 FQDESV (reference sequence). As DNA, the CDR3 is TGTGCCAGCAGCCTTGGACAGGGGACGAAGGAAAAACTGTTTTTT. Its protein product is CASSLGQGTKEKLFF. Full variable domain (rest looked up from reference TRBV11-1 and TRBJ1-4): EAEVAQSPRYKITEKSQAVAFWCDPISGHATLYWYRQILGQGPELLVQFQDESVVDDSQLPKDRFSAERLKGVDSTLKIQPAELGDSAMYLCASSLGQGTKEKLFFGSGTQLSVL.

V and J are TRBV24-1 and TRBJ2-5; possibly TRBD2 for D (6 bases). This CDR3 contains 17 residues. CDR1 and CDR2 (germline): KGHDR, SFDVKD. Trimming took off 4 bases at V and 5 bases at J, with 22 bases between the two ends. The CDR3 DNA sequence: TGTGCCACCAGTGACAACCGGGCTGGTCTCAGCGGGGAGACCCAGTACTTC. It codes for CATSDNRAGLSGETQYF.

The rearrangement joins TRBV7-9 to TRBJ1-5, with 9 bases fitting TRBD1. The trim removed 3 bases at V and 6 bases at J, leaving 3 bases unmatched. Germline loops: CDR1 SEHNR, CDR2 FQNEAQ (reference sequence). The CDR3 runs 14 residues. As DNA, the CDR3 is TGTGCCAGCAGCTTCTCGACAGGGGGTCAGCCCCAGCATTTT. Its protein is CASSFSTGGQPQHF.

This chain links TRBV6-6 with TRBJ2-5; weak D call: TRBD1 (5 bases). Trimming left V 2 bases short and J 1 base short, with 8 bases between. Germline V gene data show CDR1 as MNHNY and CDR2 as SVGAGI (reference sequence). This CDR3 region has 14 residues. The CDR3 loop reads CASSYGATQETQYF. The DNA of the CDR3 is TGTGCCAGCAGTTACGGGGCGACCCAAGAGACCCAGTACTTC.

The rearrangement links TRBV6-6 to TRBJ1-1; 8 bases are shared with TRBD1. The CDR3 has 14 residues. V trimming: 5 bases; J trimming: 5 bases; junction bases outside the gene matches: 7. Germline V gene data show CDR1 as MNHNY and CDR2 as SVGAGI (reference sequence). The DNA for the CDR3 is TGTGCCAGCAGTACGAACACAGGGGGGACTGAAGCTTTCTTT. Residues: CASSTNTGGTEAFF.

The chain has TRBV19 and TRBJ2-3; TRBD1 matches at 8 bases. This CDR3 spans 12 amino acids. Germline loops: CDR1 LNHDA, CDR2 SQIVND (reference sequence). J lost 13 bases, V lost 5 bases, and 8 bases had no gene match. CDR3 coding DNA: TGTGCCAGTAGTTTTCGGACAGGGATTAAGTATTTT. Residues: CASSFRTGIKYF.

Regarding this clone: Other DNA variants within this sample encode the same CDR3. The chain couples TRBV5-1 to TRBJ1-3; the D gene is possibly TRBD1 (5 bases). Germline CDR1 is SGHRS and CDR2 is YFSETQ. The CDR3 totals 13 residues. V lost 4 bases to trimming and J lost 1 base, with 6 bases between them. The CDR3 nucleotides are TGCGCCAGCAGCCAGGGTTCTGGAAACACCATATATTTT. It yields the protein CASSQGSGNTIYF.

The chain employs TRBV7-8 and TRBJ2-1; D possibly corresponds to TRBD2 (6 bases). The V end lost 2 bases, the J end lost 7 bases, and 12 bases lay between the germline ends. Germline V gives CDR1 SGHVS, CDR2 FQNEAQ. The CDR3 has 14 residues. Here the CDR3 reads CASSLPLARNEQFF. The CDR3 DNA reads TGTGCCAGCAGCTTACCTCTAGCGCGGAATGAGCAGTTCTTC.

The gene calls are TRBV19 and TRBJ1-2, with D possibly TRBD1 on 6 matching bases. Germline lookup yields CDR1 LNHDA and CDR2 SQIVND (reference sequence). Trimming stripped 5 bases from V and 2 bases from J, with 24 bases between. This CDR3 comprises 18 residues. CDR3 sequence: CASSRKGVAVHLNYGYTF. The CDR3 DNA is TGTGCCAGTAGTCGCAAGGGGGTCGCCGTGCACCTAAACTATGGCTACACCTTC.

The chain is built from TRBV4-1 and TRBJ2-1; 12 bases agree with TRBD2. Germline V lookup: CDR1 MGHRA, CDR2 YSYEKL. The J segment lost 5 bases and the V segment lost 4 bases, leaving 6 bases of the junction unmatched. This CDR3 has 16 residues. The CDR3 DNA reads as TGCGCCAGCAGCCCCCTAGCGGGAGGGCCAAACAATGAGCAGTTCTTC. Protein sequence: CASSPLAGGPNNEQFF.

The chain joins TRBV4-1 to TRBJ1-6; perhaps TRBD1 as D (6 bases). This CDR3 comprises 20 residues. Germline CDR1 MGHRA, CDR2 YSYEKL. V was cut by 0 bases and J by 0 bases, with 18 bases left in between. CDR3 DNA: TGCGCCAGCAGCCAAGAAAGGCTGAGGGACAAGAGCTCCTATAATTCACCCCTCCACTTT. Its translation: CASSQERLRDKSSYNSPLHF.

This clone was seen once. This rearrangement joins TRBV28 to TRBJ2-7, with TRBD1 identical over 10 bases. With 6 bases clipped from V and 6 bases from J, the junction kept 11 bases outside the gene matches. There are 15 residues in the CDR3. Germline assignment: CDR1 MDHEN and CDR2 SYDVKM. Written as DNA, the CDR3 is TGTGCCAGCAGCAGCATCGACAGGGGGCTCATCGAGCAGTACTTC. It specifies CASSSIDRGLIEQYF. Variable domain in full (rest from reference TRBV28 and TRBJ2-7): DVKVTQSSRYLVKRTGEKVFLECVQDMDHENMFWYRQDPGLGLRLIYFSYDVKMKEKGDIPEGYSVSREKKERFSLILESASTNQTSMYLCASSSIDRGLIEQYFGPGTRLTVT.

The chain recombines TRBV7-2 with TRBJ1-4; D perhaps matches TRBD1 (5 bases). Per germline, CDR1 SGHTA and CDR2 FQGNSA. CDR3 length equals 16 residues. V lost 3 bases to trimming and J lost 5 bases, with 16 bases between them. The CDR3 loop reads CASSLIPQGKNEKLFF. CDR3 sequence (DNA): TGTGCCAGCAGCTTGATCCCGCAGGGAAAAAATGAAAAACTGTTTTTT.